These 10 T cell receptor beta chains were all obtained from the same sample, sequenced in a study of cytomegalovirus exposure and HLA in healthy donors. PCR employed 60 Vbeta and 13 Jbeta primers. Sequencing was performed with immunoSEQ multiplex PCR; in TCRdb, only in-frame clones are kept and a portion is missing. The sample shows some 200,000 clones, about three quarters of them seen only once. Sample: PBMCs. The receptor set was obtained from a woman aged 60-75 years in good health and CMV-seropositive.

The V gene is TRBV11-2, the J gene TRBJ2-7; the D gene is possibly TRBD1 (6 bases). V was clipped by 1 base and J by 4 bases, with 11 bases between them. Germline values: CDR1 SGHAT, CDR2 FQNNGV. This CDR3 contains 14 residues. The CDR3 loop reads CASSLGDRWYEQYF. CDR3 nucleotide sequence: TGTGCCAGCAGCTTAGGAGACAGGTGGTACGAGCAGTACTTC.

The chain recombines TRBV28 with TRBJ2-7; 7 positions agree with TRBD2. The germline gives CDR1 MDHEN, CDR2 SYDVKM. This CDR3 contains 16 residues. V shed 4 bases, J shed 4 bases, and the junction held 13 bases outside the gene matches. The CDR3 spells CASSSGLGGVRYEQYF. The CDR3 DNA follows: TGTGCCAGCAGTTCAGGACTAGGCGGGGTTCGGTACGAGCAGTACTTC.

The chain combines TRBV6-1 with TRBJ2-1; 11 bases match TRBD2. Trimming took 4 bases from V and 3 from J; bases not matched to a gene: 8. This CDR3 has 17 residues. Germline V lookup: CDR1 MNHNS, CDR2 SASEGT. The CDR3: CASSGNRGTSGYNEQFF. CDR3 bases: TGTGCCAGCAGTGGGAATCGGGGGACTAGCGGCTACAATGAGCAGTTCTTC.

The genes are TRBV9 and TRBJ1-3; no reliable D call. Trimming removed 0 bases from V and 0 bases from J, with 19 bases in between. Germline V gives CDR1 SGDLS, CDR2 YYNGEE. The CDR3 loop spans 19 amino acids. The CDR3 DNA is TGTGCCAGCAGCGTAGATGGGCGCAGCCCCTCTCTCTCTGGAAACACCATATATTTT. Amino acids: CASSVDGRSPSLSGNTIYF.

J is TRBJ2-7 and V is TRBV28; 7 positions match TRBD1. The CDR3 has 13 residues. Per the germline V gene, CDR1 is MDHEN and CDR2 is SYDVKM. Trimming removed 6 bases from V and 4 bases from J; junction bases left unmatched: 6. The chain's CDR3 is CASRLGQEYEQYF. DNA of the CDR3: TGTGCCAGCAGACTAGGACAGGAATACGAGCAGTACTTC.

CDR3 nucleotide sequence: TGTGCCAGCAGTGAGAGTAGGGGACAGCCATCTGGAAACACCATATATTTT. As protein: CASSESRGQPSGNTIYF. The chain combines TRBV2 with TRBJ1-3; 7 bases align to TRBD1. J was trimmed by 1 base and V by 3 bases; bases with no gene match: 9. The CDR3 extends over 17 amino acids. Germline V CDR1 and CDR2: SNHLY, FYNNEI.

The chain recombines TRBV12-5 with TRBJ2-3, with 7 bases fitting TRBD2. CDR1 and CDR2 from the germline V gene are LGHNT and FRNRAP. Trimming took 2 bases from V and 5 from J; bases not matched to a gene: 7. The CDR3 loop spans 15 amino acids. The CDR3 DNA follows: TGTGCTAGTGGTTTGAACGCGGGAGCGGTAGATACGCAGTATTTT. Amino acids: CASGLNAGAVDTQYF.

In regard to this clone: Other DNA variants within this sample encode the same CDR3. The chain has TRBV11-2 and TRBJ2-5; D remains unclear. Per germline, CDR1 SGHAT and CDR2 FQNNGV. This CDR3 is built from 11 residues. V was clipped by 5 bases and J by 4 bases, with 5 bases between them. The CDR3 spells CASSPRETQYF. In DNA, the CDR3 is TGTGCCAGCAGCCCGAGAGAGACCCAGTACTTC.

The chain uses TRBV28 and TRBJ2-7, with D perhaps matching TRBD2 (5 bases). V dropped 11 bases and J dropped 3 bases, with 14 bases sitting between them. The CDR3 has 12 residues. The germline CDR1 and CDR2 sequences are MDHEN and SYDVKM. CDR3 DNA: TGTGCCGCGCGGAGGATGAACTACGAGCAGTACTTC. Translated, it gives CAARRMNYEQYF.

This chain joins TRBV7-9 and TRBJ2-3, with 8 bases fitting TRBD2. With V trimmed by 2 bases and J by 2 bases, 6 bases remained unmatched. Germline V gene sequence: CDR1 SEHNR, CDR2 FQNEAQ (reference sequence). This CDR3 comprises 16 residues. The CDR3 spells CASSLWTSRSTDTQYF. The CDR3 coding sequence is TGTGCCAGCAGCTTATGGACTAGCCGATCCACAGATACGCAGTATTTT.